A selection of T cell receptor beta chains follows, all from one sample in a study of response to subunit inactivated influenza vaccine. TCRdb analysed the RT-PCR reads with MiXCR anew, one entry per CDR3 protein. The sample yields roughly 710,000 distinct CDR3 sequences, 11% to 15% seen once. Sequenced material: PBMCs from blood, taken approximately 15 days before vaccination. These receptors were obtained from a man aged 50 or older who received an inactivated influenza vaccine. CDR3s include the opening cysteine and the closing phenylalanine or tryptophan. D genes are given only for firm matches. Clone size is not always given. Where it is, it says once, few, many or a class for expanded clones.

clone_size d_call j_call v_call cdr3_nt cdr3_aa
few TRBD2 TRBJ2-4 TRBV20-1 TGCAGTGCTAGAGATTCGGGAGGGGGGTACGGAAACATTCAGTACTTC CSARDSGGGYGNIQYF
- - TRBJ2-1 TRBV7-9 TGTGCCAGCAGCTGGGCTGCCAATGAGCAGTTCTTC CASSWAANEQFF
few TRBD2 TRBJ2-3 TRBV5-1 TGCGCCAGCAGCTTTAGCGGGGGGGCGACAGATACGCAGTATTTT CASSFSGGATDTQYF
- - TRBJ2-1 TRBV19 TGTGCCAGTAGTACCCGGGGTGGGCCTGAGCAGTTCTTC CASSTRGGPEQFF
few - TRBJ1-2 TRBV6-6 TGTGCCAGCAGTTATCCCGGAACTCGAGACTACACCTTC CASSYPGTRDYTF
- - TRBJ2-2 TRBV27 TGTGCCAGCAGTTCGCTGAGCACCGGGGAGCTGTTTTTT CASSSLSTGELFF
- TRBD2 TRBJ2-3 TRBV20-1 TGCAGTGCTAGGAGCGCGGGAGTAGATACGCAGTATTTT CSARSAGVDTQYF
- TRBD2 TRBJ2-1 TRBV7-9 TGTGCCAGCAGCTTATCGACTAGCGACAATGAGCAGTTCTTC CASSLSTSDNEQFF
- TRBD1 TRBJ1-2 TRBV27 TGTGCCAGCAGTCCAGGGACAGGGGGCGGTTATGGCTACACCTTC CASSPGTGGGYGYTF
- - TRBJ2-7 TRBV10-3 TGTGCCATCAGTGATTCAACCTACGAGCAGTACTTC CAISDSTYEQYF
- TRBD1 TRBJ1-2 TRBV19 TGTGCCAGTAGTACCCGACAGGGTCCTAACTATGGCTACACCTTC CASSTRQGPNYGYTF
- TRBD2 TRBJ2-2 TRBV6-1 TGTGCCAGCAGGCCCGGGACTAGCGGGACCGGGGAGCTGTTTTTT CASRPGTSGTGELFF
- TRBD1 TRBJ2-3 TRBV6-2/TRBV6-3 TGTGCCAGCAGCCAGGACAGGATAATGGGCCTTGGTACGCAGTATTTT CASSQDRIMGLGTQYF
few - TRBJ2-7 TRBV2 TGTGCCAGCAGTGAAGCGCGCAGGGGCCCCTACGAGCAGTACTTC CASSEARRGPYEQYF
many TRBD2 TRBJ2-2 TRBV5-6 TGTGCCAGCAGCTCCAGGACTAGCGGGGGTTTCGGAACCGGGGAGCTGTTTTTT CASSSRTSGGFGTGELFF
- - TRBJ2-5 TRBV12-3/TRBV12-4 TGTGCCAGCAACCGGGACCCGCACCAAGAGACCCAGTACTTC CASNRDPHQETQYF
- - TRBJ1-5 TRBV3-1 TGTGCCAGCAGCCAAAGCCTAGGGAATCAGCCCCAGCATTTT CASSQSLGNQPQHF
- - TRBJ2-2 TRBV14 TGTGCCAGCAGCCAAGATCCCACCGGGGAGCTGTTTTTT CASSQDPTGELFF
- TRBD1 TRBJ2-7 TRBV30 TGTGCCAGTGCAAGGGGGCCCGAGCAGTACTTC CASARGPEQYF
- - TRBJ2-6 TRBV7-9 TGTGCCAGCAGATGGCAGACCTCTGGGGCCAACGTCCTGACTTTC CASRWQTSGANVLTF